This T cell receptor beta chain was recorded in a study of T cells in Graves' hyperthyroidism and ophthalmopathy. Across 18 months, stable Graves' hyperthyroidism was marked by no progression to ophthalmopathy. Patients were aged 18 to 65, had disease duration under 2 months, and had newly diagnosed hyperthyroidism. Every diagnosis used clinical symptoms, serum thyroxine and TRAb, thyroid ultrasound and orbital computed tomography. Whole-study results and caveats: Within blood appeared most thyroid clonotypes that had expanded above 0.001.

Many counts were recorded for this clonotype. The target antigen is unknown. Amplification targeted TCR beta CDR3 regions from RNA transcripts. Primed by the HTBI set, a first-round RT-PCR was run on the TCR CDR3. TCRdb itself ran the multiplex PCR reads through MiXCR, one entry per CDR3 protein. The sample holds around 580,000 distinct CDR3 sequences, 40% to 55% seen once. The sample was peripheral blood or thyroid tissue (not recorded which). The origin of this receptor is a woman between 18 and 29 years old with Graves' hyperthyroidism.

The CDR3 is CASRRTDNYGYTF. The DNA for the CDR3 is TGTGCCAGCAGGCGGACAGATAACTATGGCTACACCTTC. The chain combines TRBV6-5 with TRBJ1-2, with D maybe TRBD1 (6 bases). The germline CDR1 and CDR2 sequences are MNHEY and SVGAGI. V was trimmed by 6 bases and J by 1 base, leaving 9 bases between them. The CDR3 covers 13 residues.